This TCR beta chain was sequenced during a study of shared clonotypes between healthy human individuals. General study results and limits: The sharing of 4% to 5.5% of naive CD4 clonotypes was seen across a handful of donors.

As to this clone: What it binds is unknown.

The CDR3 runs 14 residues. Trimming took off 4 bases at V and 3 bases at J, with 12 bases between the two ends. The germline V gene has CDR1 MNHEY and CDR2 SMNVEV (reference sequence). The material for each subset, its genomic DNA, was split evenly across several immunoSEQ plates. This table comes from immunoSEQ multiplex PCR, and its TCRdb copy is limited to in-frame clones, with some not included. The sample carries some 550,000 clones, around 97% recorded once. Donors comprised healthy HIV-negative adults lacking recent acute infections or vaccinations. Splitting the CD4+ cells yielded a CD45RA+ naive subset and a CD45RA-negative memory subset.

This sequence was found in a woman between 25 and 40 years old in good health. The material sequenced was naive CD4+ T cells sorted from blood. Documented subset: CD45RA+ positively selected. The genes are TRBV27 and TRBJ1-2; D is uncertain. CDR3 in amino acids: CASSSWGGDYGYTF. As DNA, the CDR3 is TGTGCCAGCAGTTCTTGGGGTGGCGACTATGGCTACACCTTC.